The source of this T cell receptor beta chain is a study of T cells in Graves' hyperthyroidism and ophthalmopathy. About the study: Peripheral blood was secured at the point of initial diagnosis, before any treatment. Broader study findings: Ophthalmopathy stood apart from stable hyperthyroidism in a 13 V-J model.

Trimming at V came to 2 bases and at J to 7 bases, leaving 10 bases not matched to a gene. The CDR3 extends over 16 amino acids. The TCR beta CDR3 regions underwent amplification using RNA transcripts as the source. The HTBI primer set was used in a first-round RT-PCR of the TCR CDR3. MiXCR, run by TCRdb on the multiplex PCR reads, gives a single entry per CDR3 protein. Here the sample spans approximately 430,000 distinct CDR3 sequences, 15% to 18% being singletons. Ten or more counts support this clonotype. Its antigen is unknown. Orbital computed tomography, thyroid ultrasound, serum thyroxine and TRAb, and clinical symptoms together informed the diagnoses.

This chain connects TRBV12-3 or TRBV12-4 to TRBJ1-2, with TRBD1 matching over 10 bases. The receptor's source is a woman aged 18-35 years with Graves' hyperthyroidism. The sample consisted of blood. Written as DNA, the CDR3 is TGTGCCAGCAGTTTATCTTCGACAGGGGGCGTAATTGGCTACACCTTC. Its translation is CASSLSSTGGVIGYTF.